Below, 5 T cell receptor beta chains from the same sample are listed, as sequenced in a study of blood T cells in healthy people across ages. With a J-beta primer mix and a sample-barcoded 5' primer, a second PCR ran about 6 to 11 cycles. Using its own MiXCR run on the 5' RACE reads, TCRdb lists one record per CDR3 protein. The data hold approximately 1,700,000 distinct CDR3 sequences, with roughly two fifths observed a single time. Sequences were obtained from blood. Receptor source: a human donor in good health.

This clonotype was found once. The V gene is TRBV7-2, the J gene TRBJ2-7; TRBD1 matches at 8 bases. The CDR3 runs to 14 residues. J was trimmed by 5 bases and V by 4 bases; bases with no gene match: 7. Germline V gene lookup returns CDR1 SGHTA and CDR2 FQGNSA. The CDR3, as DNA: TGTGCCAGCAGCTCGATCCAGGGGGCCCACGAGCAGTACTTC. Its protein product is CASSSIQGAHEQYF.

The chain uses TRBV15 and TRBJ2-1; D perhaps matches TRBD2 (5 bases). The CDR3 has 15 residues. V was shortened by 1 base and J by 4 bases, with 11 bases between the two germline ends. Germline CDR1 reads LNHNV; CDR2 reads YYDKDF (reference sequence). The CDR3 sequence is CATSRVREGYNEQFF. For the CDR3, the DNA is TGTGCCACCAGCAGAGTTCGGGAAGGTTACAATGAGCAGTTCTTC.

This clonotype turned up a few times. This chain connects TRBV7-2 to TRBJ2-1; no clear D gene. The CDR3 loop spans 16 amino acids. CDR1 is SGHTA and CDR2 is FQGNSA in the germline V gene. V gave up 4 bases and J gave up 0 bases, with 13 bases separating them. DNA for the CDR3: TGTGCCAGCAGCTCCCTGACTGAGAACTCCTACAATGAGCAGTTCTTC. Its protein is CASSSLTENSYNEQFF.

The chain uses TRBV6-5 and TRBJ2-4; 7 nucleotides agree with TRBD1. The junction had 7 bases not matched to a gene; V was cut back by 5 bases and J by 0 bases. The length of the CDR3 is 16 residues. Germline CDR1 reads MNHEY; CDR2 reads SVGAGI. This CDR3 reads CASSLNDRVAKNIQYF. The CDR3 region has the DNA TGTGCCAGCAGTCTTAACGACAGGGTAGCCAAAAACATTCAGTACTTC.

V is TRBV29-1 and J is TRBJ1-2, with D unresolved. Looked up from germline, CDR1 is SQVTM and CDR2 is ANQGSEA. Trimming stripped 3 bases from V and 4 bases from J, with 15 bases between. This CDR3 has 14 residues. The chain's CDR3 is CSVEGPEDVYGYTF. The DNA for the CDR3 is TGCAGCGTTGAGGGCCCGGAGGATGTCTATGGCTACACCTTC.